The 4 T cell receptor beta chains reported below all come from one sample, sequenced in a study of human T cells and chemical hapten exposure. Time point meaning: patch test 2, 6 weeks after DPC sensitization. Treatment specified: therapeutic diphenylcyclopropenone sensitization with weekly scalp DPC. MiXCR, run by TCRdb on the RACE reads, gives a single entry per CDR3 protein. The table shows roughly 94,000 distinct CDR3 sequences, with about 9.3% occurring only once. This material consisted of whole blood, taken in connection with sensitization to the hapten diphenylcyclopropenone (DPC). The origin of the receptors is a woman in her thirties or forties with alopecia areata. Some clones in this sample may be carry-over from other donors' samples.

The CDR3 coding sequence is TGTGCCAGCAGCGCCCGACTAGCGGGCAGCGAGCAGTACTTC. It translates to CASSARLAGSEQYF. The V call is TRBV21-1, the J call TRBJ2-7; the table names TRBD2, a call not compared with the DNA. TRBV21-1 counts as a pseudogene. The CDR3 consists of 14 residues.

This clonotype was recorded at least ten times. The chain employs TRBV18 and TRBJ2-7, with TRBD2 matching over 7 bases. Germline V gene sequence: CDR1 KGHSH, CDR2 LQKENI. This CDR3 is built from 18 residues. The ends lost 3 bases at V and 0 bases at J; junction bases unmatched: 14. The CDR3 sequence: CASSPPVRSGGFSYEQYF. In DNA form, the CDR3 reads TGTGCCAGCTCACCCCCAGTACGGTCGGGAGGCTTCTCCTACGAGCAGTACTTC.

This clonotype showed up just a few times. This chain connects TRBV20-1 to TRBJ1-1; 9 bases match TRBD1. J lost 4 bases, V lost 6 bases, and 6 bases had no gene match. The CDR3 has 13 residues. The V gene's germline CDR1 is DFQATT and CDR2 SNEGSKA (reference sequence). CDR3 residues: CSATTGGGTEAFF. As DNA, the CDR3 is TGCAGTGCGACGACAGGGGGTGGCACTGAAGCTTTCTTT.

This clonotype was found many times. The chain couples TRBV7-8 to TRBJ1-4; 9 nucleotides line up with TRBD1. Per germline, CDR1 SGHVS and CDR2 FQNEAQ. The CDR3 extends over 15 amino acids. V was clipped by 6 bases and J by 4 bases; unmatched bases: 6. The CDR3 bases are TGTGCCAGCAGTCCACAGGGGGCAGTTAATGAAAAACTGTTTTTT. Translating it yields CASSPQGAVNEKLFF.